The subject of this entry is one T cell receptor (beta chain). Its specificity is not known. This record belongs to a study of tissue T cells after allogeneic stem cell transplantation. Points from the study as a whole: Few T cell clones were shared across patients, but motif clusters showed tissue-specific shared signatures. Anatomically similar tissues had similar TCR repertoires within each patient. Blood and spleen captured only part of the tissue TCR repertoire.

TCRbeta CDR3 was sequenced at survey depth with template counts. Clones were read by immunoSEQ multiplex PCR, and TCRdb kept only the in-frame ones, dropping some. The data contain approximately 3,300 clones, 70% of them seen just once; the ten biggest clones take up 16%. The CDR3 runs to 15 residues. CDR1 is MNHEY, CDR2 SVGEGT, per germline. Trimming stripped 1 base from V and 0 bases from J, with 10 bases between. Sequencing was performed on tissue from the right colon, taken at autopsy. The origin of this receptor is a male donor aged 60 or over with lung cancer. The chain recombines TRBV6-2 or TRBV6-3 with TRBJ2-7; D is ambiguous. In DNA form, the CDR3 reads TGTGCCAGCAGTTACTATCACAAGGGCTCCTACGAGCAGTACTTC. It codes for CASSYYHKGSYEQYF.